The 5 T cell receptor beta chains below were found in one sample sequenced in a study of blood T cell repertoires in COVID-19. Repertoires were generated with immunoSEQ multiplex PCR, while TCRdb's copy carries only in-frame clones and drops some. The data contain around 53,000 clones, 90% of them singletons. Sequencing input: peripheral blood. The receptors come from a human donor in a cohort sampled during active COVID-19.

V and J are TRBV7-8 and TRBJ2-7, with 7 bases fitting TRBD1. CDR3 length: 15 residues. Trimming at V came to 5 bases and at J to 4 bases, leaving 11 bases not matched to a gene. The germline gives CDR1 SGHVS, CDR2 FQNEAQ. CDR3 sequence (DNA): TGTGCCAGCAGCGGCCAGGGGGACAGAGTTTACGAGCAGTACTTC. Residues: CASSGQGDRVYEQYF.

The CDR3: CASSLHPPGGGTEAFF. CDR3 nucleotides: TGTGCCAGCAGCTTACACCCCCCCGGGGGAGGCACTGAAGCTTTCTTT. The genes are TRBV7-2 and TRBJ1-1; D is perhaps TRBD1 (5 bases). Per the germline V gene, CDR1 is SGHTA and CDR2 is FQGNSA. The CDR3 length is 16 residues. Trimming took off 2 bases at V and 4 bases at J, with 17 bases between the two ends.

V gene TRBV28 combines with J gene TRBJ2-1; D is perhaps TRBD1 (6 bases). Trimming removed 3 bases from V and 15 bases from J, with 12 bases in between. This CDR3 is built from 11 residues. Looked up from germline, CDR1 is MDHEN and CDR2 is SYDVKM. In DNA form, the CDR3 reads TGTGCCAGCAGTTTTCGGGACATATTGTTCTTC. It translates to CASSFRDILFF.

This rearrangement joins TRBV27 to TRBJ1-1, with TRBD1 as a possible D gene (5 bases). CDR1 and CDR2 (germline): MNHEY, SMNVEV (reference sequence). V was clipped by 6 bases and J by 0 bases, with 20 bases between them. This CDR3 contains 17 residues. In nucleotides, the CDR3 is TGTGCCAGCAGGGAGGGGACGTACCCGCTTATGAACACTGAAGCTTTCTTT. Amino acid sequence: CASREGTYPLMNTEAFF.

The chain combines TRBV5-1 with TRBJ2-1; 10 bases agree with TRBD2. Looked up from germline, CDR1 is SGHRS and CDR2 is YFSETQ. The length of the CDR3 is 17 residues. With 2 bases clipped from V and 0 bases from J, the junction kept 5 bases outside the gene matches. The DNA for the CDR3 is TGCGCCAGCAGCTTCTCGGCTAGCGGGAGCTCCTACAATGAGCAGTTCTTC. Its translation: CASSFSASGSSYNEQFF. Filled out from reference TRBV5-1 and TRBJ2-1, the complete variable domain reads KAGVTQTPRYLIKTRGQQVTLSCSPISGHRSVSWYQQTPGQGLQFLFEYFSETQRNKGNFPGRFSGRQFSNSRSEMNVSTLELGDSALYLCASSFSASGSSYNEQFFGPGTRLTVL.